The clone carrying this TCR beta chain was counted many times. Its target is not known. These data belong to a study of early T cells in non-severe SARS-CoV-2 infection. Study as a whole: It was bulk RNA from unsorted whole blood that was sequenced, and the chains were unpaired.

The study, taken as a whole, reports: A preference for anti-spike CD8 responses marked VDJdb matching, which missed private and CD4 specificities.

Germline V gene sequence: CDR1 SGHTA, CDR2 FQGNSA. This CDR3 region has 16 residues. V dropped 2 bases and J dropped 2; count of bases not matched to a gene: 3. Individual cDNA molecules each received unique molecular identifiers attached to them. Via MiXCR, TCRdb re-called the 5' RACE reads, giving one row per CDR3 protein. The repertoire holds under 50,000 distinct CDR3 sequences, approximately 4.1% seen once, with 5.5% to 6.5% in the top ten. The chain carries TRBV7-2 and TRBJ2-3; 11 bases are shared with TRBD2. The source material was whole blood. This clonotype was sampled from an adult who was a healthcare worker with PCR-confirmed SARS-CoV-2 infection or an uninfected control (not recorded which). CDR3 region: CASSLTTSGDTDTQYF. In DNA, the CDR3 is TGTGCCAGCAGCTTAACGACTAGCGGGGACACAGATACGCAGTATTTT.